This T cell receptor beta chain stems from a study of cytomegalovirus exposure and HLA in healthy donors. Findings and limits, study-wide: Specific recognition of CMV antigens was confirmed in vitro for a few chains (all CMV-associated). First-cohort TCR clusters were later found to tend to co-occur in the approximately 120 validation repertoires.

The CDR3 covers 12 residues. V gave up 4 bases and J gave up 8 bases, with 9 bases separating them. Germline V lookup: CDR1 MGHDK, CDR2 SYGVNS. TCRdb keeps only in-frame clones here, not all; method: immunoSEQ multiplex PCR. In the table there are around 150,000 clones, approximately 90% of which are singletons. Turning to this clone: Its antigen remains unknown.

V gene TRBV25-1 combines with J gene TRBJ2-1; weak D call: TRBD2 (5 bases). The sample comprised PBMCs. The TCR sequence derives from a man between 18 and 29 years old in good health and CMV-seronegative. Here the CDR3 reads CASSARTYEQFF. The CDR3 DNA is TGTGCCAGCAGTGCCCGGACTTATGAGCAGTTCTTC. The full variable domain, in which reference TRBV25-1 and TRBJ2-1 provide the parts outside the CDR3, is EADIYQTPRYLVIGTGKKITLECSQTMGHDKMYWYQQDPGMELHLIHYSYGVNSTEKGDLSSESTVSRIRTEHFPLTLESARPSHTSQYLCASSARTYEQFFGPGTRLTVL.